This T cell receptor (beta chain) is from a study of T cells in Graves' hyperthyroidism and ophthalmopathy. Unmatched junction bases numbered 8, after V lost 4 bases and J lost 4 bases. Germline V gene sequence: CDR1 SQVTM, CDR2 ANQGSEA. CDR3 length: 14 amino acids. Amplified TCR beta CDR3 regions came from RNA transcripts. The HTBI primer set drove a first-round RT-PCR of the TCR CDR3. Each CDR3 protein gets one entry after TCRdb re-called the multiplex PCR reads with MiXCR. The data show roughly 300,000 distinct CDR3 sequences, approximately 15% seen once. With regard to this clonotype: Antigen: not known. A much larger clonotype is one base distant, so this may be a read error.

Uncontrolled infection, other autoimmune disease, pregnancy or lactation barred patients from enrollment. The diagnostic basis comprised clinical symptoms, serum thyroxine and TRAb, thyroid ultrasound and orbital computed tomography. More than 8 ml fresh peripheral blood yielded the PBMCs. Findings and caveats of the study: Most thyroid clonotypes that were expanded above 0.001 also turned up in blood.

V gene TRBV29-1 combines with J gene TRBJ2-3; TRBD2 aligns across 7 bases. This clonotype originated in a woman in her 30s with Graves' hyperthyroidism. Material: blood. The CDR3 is CSVGRGRAADTQYF. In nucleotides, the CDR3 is TGCAGCGTTGGACGGGGGAGGGCCGCAGATACGCAGTATTTT.